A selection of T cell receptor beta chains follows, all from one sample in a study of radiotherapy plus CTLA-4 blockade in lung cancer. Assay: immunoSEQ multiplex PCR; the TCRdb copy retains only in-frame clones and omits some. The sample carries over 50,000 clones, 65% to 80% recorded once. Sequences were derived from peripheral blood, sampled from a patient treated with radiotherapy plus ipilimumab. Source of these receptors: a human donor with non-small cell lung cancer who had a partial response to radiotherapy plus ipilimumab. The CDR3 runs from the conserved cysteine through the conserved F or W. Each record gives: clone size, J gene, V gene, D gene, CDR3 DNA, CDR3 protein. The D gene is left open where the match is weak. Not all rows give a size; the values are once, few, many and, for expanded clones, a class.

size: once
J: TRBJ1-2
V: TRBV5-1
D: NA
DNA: TGCGCCAGCAGCTCGCCTCAGGGAAGCTATGGCTACACCTTC
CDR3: CASSSPQGSYGYTF

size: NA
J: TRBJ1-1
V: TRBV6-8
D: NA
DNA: TGTGCCAGCAGAGGGACATGCGTTGAAATGAACACTGAAGCTTTCTTT
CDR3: CASRGTCVEMNTEAFF

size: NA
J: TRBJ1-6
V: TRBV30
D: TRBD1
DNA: TGTGCCTGGAGACCGGGACAGTCTAATAATTCACCCCTCCACTTT
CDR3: CAWRPGQSNNSPLHF

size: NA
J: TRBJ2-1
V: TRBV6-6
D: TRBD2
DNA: TGTGCCAGCAGTCTTCTAGCGGGGGGGCTCGGTGAGCAGTTCTTC
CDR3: CASSLLAGGLGEQFF

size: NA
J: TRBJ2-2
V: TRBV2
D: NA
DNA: TGTGCCAGTCAATCGAGAGCGAACACCGGGGAGCTGTTTTTT
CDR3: CASQSRANTGELFF

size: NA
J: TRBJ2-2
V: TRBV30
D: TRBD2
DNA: TGTGCCTGGAGAAGACTAGCCAGTAACACCGGGGAGCTGTTTTTT
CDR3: CAWRRLASNTGELFF

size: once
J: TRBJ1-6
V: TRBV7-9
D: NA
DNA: TGTGCCAGCAGCTTAGCAGGGGAAAAATTCACCCTCCACTTT
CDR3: CASSLAGEKFTLHF

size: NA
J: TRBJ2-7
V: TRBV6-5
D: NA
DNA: TGTGCCAGCACCAAACACGGAGCCCCCTACGAGCAGTACTTC
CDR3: CASTKHGAPYEQYF

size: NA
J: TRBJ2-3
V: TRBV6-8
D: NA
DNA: TGTGCCAGCAGTTACCCGACCAGGGGTGGCACAGATACGCAGTATTTT
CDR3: CASSYPTRGGTDTQYF

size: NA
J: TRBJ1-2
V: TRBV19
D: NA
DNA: TGTGCCAGTACCCCCGGACAGTCTGGCTATGGCTACACCTTC
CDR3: CASTPGQSGYGYTF

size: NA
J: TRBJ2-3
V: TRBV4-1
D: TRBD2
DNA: TGCGCCAGCAGCCAAGCAGCGGGGGTAGATACGCAGTATTTT
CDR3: CASSQAAGVDTQYF

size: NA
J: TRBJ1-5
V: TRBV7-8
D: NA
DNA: TGTGCCAGCAGCCCCCAAGGGGGGGGAGAGCGACAGCCCCAGCATTTT
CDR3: CASSPQGGGERQPQHF

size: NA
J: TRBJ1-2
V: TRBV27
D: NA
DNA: TGTGCCAGCAGTAAGGACAGCTATGGCTACACCTTC
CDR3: CASSKDSYGYTF

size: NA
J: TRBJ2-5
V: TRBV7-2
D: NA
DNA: TGTGCCAGCAGCTTAGGGTGGAGTGGGGCTGTGGGAACCCAGTACTTC
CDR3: CASSLGWSGAVGTQYF

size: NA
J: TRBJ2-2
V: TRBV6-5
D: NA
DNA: TGTGCCGCCAAGGGGGATACCGGGGAGCTGTTTTTT
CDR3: CAAKGDTGELFF

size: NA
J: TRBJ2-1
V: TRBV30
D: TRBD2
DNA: TGTGCCTGGAGTAAAAAGCGGGGGGGCCCCGATGAGCAGTTCTTC
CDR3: CAWSKKRGGPDEQFF

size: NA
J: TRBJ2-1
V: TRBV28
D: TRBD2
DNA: TGTGCCAGCAGTTCCCTCGGGGGGGGGCGTGAGCAGTTCTTC
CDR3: CASSSLGGGREQFF

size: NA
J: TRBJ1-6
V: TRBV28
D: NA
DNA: TGTGCCAGCAGTTTTAAGGGACTTCTGTCCAACGGAGAGTTT
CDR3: CASSFKGLLSNGEF

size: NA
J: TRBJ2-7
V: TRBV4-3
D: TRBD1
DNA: TGCGCCAGCAGCCTCGGGACAGGGACCGAGCAGTACTTC
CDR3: CASSLGTGTEQYF

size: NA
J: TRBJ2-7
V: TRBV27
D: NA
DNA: TGTGCCAGCAGTCCCTCAGGGTCTCCTTACGAGCAGTACTTC
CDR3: CASSPSGSPYEQYF

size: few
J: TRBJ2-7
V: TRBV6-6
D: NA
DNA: TGTGCCAGCAGCCTCGGACAGAGCGAGCAGTACTTC
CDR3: CASSLGQSEQYF

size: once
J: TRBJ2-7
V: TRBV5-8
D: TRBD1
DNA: TGTGCCAGCAGCTTCCGGGGACAGGGGGCCCACGAGCAGTACTTC
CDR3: CASSFRGQGAHEQYF

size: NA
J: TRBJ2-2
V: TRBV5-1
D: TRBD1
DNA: TGCGCCAGCAGCCATACAGGGGTAACCGGGGAGCTGTTTTTT
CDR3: CASSHTGVTGELFF

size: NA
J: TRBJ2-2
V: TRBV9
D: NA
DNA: TGTGCCAGCAACCAGGGGAACACCGGGGAGCTGTTTTTT
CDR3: CASNQGNTGELFF

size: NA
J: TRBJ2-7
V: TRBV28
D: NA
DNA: TGTGCCAGCAGTTTGTACAGCCTTATTCCTCTCGAGCAGTACTTC
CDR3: CASSLYSLIPLEQYF

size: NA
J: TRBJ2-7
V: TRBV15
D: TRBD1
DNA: TGTGCCACCAGCACAGGACAGGGCGGCGACGAGCAGTACTTC
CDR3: CATSTGQGGDEQYF

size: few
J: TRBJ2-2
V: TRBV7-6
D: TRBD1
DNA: TGTGCCAGCAGCTCGGACAGGGGGGCCGGGGAGCTGTTTTTT
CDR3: CASSSDRGAGELFF